The 20 T cell receptor beta chains presented below share a single source sample, sequenced in a study of cytotoxic CD8 clonotypes in ibrutinib-treated CLL. Data came from immunoSEQ multiplex PCR; TCRdb stores just in-frame clones and leaves some out. The data hold 140,000 or so clones, with 79% observed a single time. The sequenced sample was PBMCs, obtained after 12 months of ibrutinib treatment. These TCRs come from a human donor with chronic lymphocytic leukemia.

The V call is TRBV11-2, the J call TRBJ2-1; no reliable D call. The length of the CDR3 is 11 residues. The germline CDR1 and CDR2 sequences are SGHAT and FQNNGV. V lost 1 base to trimming and J lost 12 bases, with 7 bases between them. The chain's CDR3 is CASSLARRQFF. The CDR3, as DNA: TGTGCCAGCAGCTTAGCAAGGCGGCAGTTCTTC.

V usage is TRBV4-2 and J usage is TRBJ2-7; weak D call: TRBD2 (6 bases). The V end lost 1 base, the J end lost 4 bases, and 8 bases lay between the germline ends. In germline, CDR1 is LGHNA, CDR2 YNFKEQ. The CDR3 contains 13 residues. The chain's CDR3 is CASSQGGLYEQYF. CDR3 bases: TGTGCCAGCAGCCAAGGGGGACTTTACGAGCAGTACTTC.

The rearrangement links TRBV4-1 to TRBJ1-4; D not resolved. Germline V lookup: CDR1 MGHRA, CDR2 YSYEKL. Trimming stripped 0 bases from V and 8 bases from J, with 13 bases between. The CDR3 is 15 amino acids. The CDR3 nucleotides are TGCGCCAGCAGCCAAGATTTTCCCGTAAAGGAAAAACTGTTTTTT. The encoded protein is CASSQDFPVKEKLFF.

DNA of the CDR3: TGTGCCAGCAGCCCGACACCCCCATCCTCTGGGGCCAACGTCCTGACTTTC. The encoded protein is CASSPTPPSSGANVLTF. The chain joins TRBV6-4 to TRBJ2-6; D gene ambiguous. The germline V and J ends were trimmed by 6 bases and 0 bases, with 15 bases remaining between them. In germline, CDR1 is MRHNA, CDR2 SNTAGT. The length of the CDR3 is 17 residues.

The chain uses TRBV5-4 and TRBJ1-2; D ambiguous. Germline V gives CDR1 SGHNT, CDR2 YYREEE (reference sequence). This CDR3 contains 14 residues. Trimming removed 4 bases from V and 4 bases from J, with 14 bases in between. CDR3 sequence: CASSPDPVGYGYTF. The DNA for the CDR3 is TGTGCCAGCAGCCCCGACCCGGTCGGCTATGGCTACACCTTC.

The rearrangement joins TRBV27 to TRBJ2-7; no definite D call. Germline lookup yields CDR1 MNHEY and CDR2 SMNVEV (reference sequence). The CDR3 runs to 10 residues. Trimming cost V 5 bases and J 3 bases, with 2 bases left between them. The DNA for the CDR3 is TGTGCCAGCAGTGTCTACGAGCAGTACTTC. This sequence encodes CASSVYEQYF.

This chain links TRBV5-1 with TRBJ2-3; TRBD2 agrees at 10 bases. The CDR3 totals 17 residues. Germline V gene lookup returns CDR1 SGHRS and CDR2 YFSETQ. V dropped 0 bases and J dropped 2; count of bases not matched to a gene: 6. CDR3 sequence: CASSLASSGSDTDTQYF. The CDR3 DNA sequence: TGCGCCAGCAGCTTGGCTTCTAGCGGGAGCGACACAGATACGCAGTATTTT.

This sequence joins TRBV5-6 and TRBJ1-5; no clear D gene. Trimming cost V 3 bases and J 0 bases, with 13 bases left between them. The CDR3 runs to 16 residues. Germline V CDR1 and CDR2: SGHDT, YYEEEE. The CDR3 loop reads CASSSGRVYSNQPQHF. The CDR3, as DNA: TGTGCCAGCAGCTCCGGTCGGGTTTATAGCAATCAGCCCCAGCATTTT.

The chain is built from TRBV5-4 and TRBJ2-7; 8 nucleotides line up with TRBD2. CDR3 length: 15 amino acids. V shed 4 bases, J shed 1 base, and the junction held 7 bases outside the gene matches. Germline V gene sequence: CDR1 SGHNT, CDR2 YYREEE (reference sequence). CDR3 loop: CASSTERGRSYEQYF. The CDR3 bases are TGTGCCAGCAGCACTGAGCGGGGGAGGTCCTACGAGCAGTACTTC.

The chain recombines TRBV4-1 with TRBJ1-1, with a possible D match to TRBD1 (5 bases). The CDR3 covers 13 residues. The V end was cut by 0 bases, the J end by 6 bases, with 8 bases between. The germline CDR1 and CDR2 sequences are MGHRA and YSYEKL. The CDR3 nucleotides read TGCGCCAGCAGCCAAGATTGGGGGGCTGAAGCTTTCTTT. Its translation is CASSQDWGAEAFF.

This chain links TRBV7-9 with TRBJ2-3; D is unclear. The CDR3 loop spans 13 amino acids. CDR1 and CDR2 (germline): SEHNR, FQNEAQ (reference sequence). V lost 3 bases and J 2 bases, leaving 6 bases between the germline ends. The CDR3 protein is CASSFRPTDTQYF. CDR3 bases: TGTGCCAGCAGCTTTCGGCCCACAGATACGCAGTATTTT.

This sequence joins TRBV27 and TRBJ2-1; 7 bases are shared with TRBD2. Germline V gene lookup returns CDR1 MNHEY and CDR2 SMNVEV (reference sequence). The CDR3 covers 15 residues. Unmatched junction bases numbered 13, after V lost 6 bases and J lost 8 bases. The CDR3 DNA is TGTGCCAGCAGATCTAGCGGAGTGTATGTGGATGAGCAGTTCTTC. It codes for CASRSSGVYVDEQFF.

This rearrangement joins TRBV7-2 to TRBJ1-2, with a tentative D call TRBD1 (6 bases). Trimming shortened V by 10 bases and J by 3 bases, and 21 bases separated the two germline ends. Per germline, CDR1 SGHTA and CDR2 FQGNSA. The CDR3 contains 15 residues. CDR3 sequence: CAKKGVGGLDYGYTF. The DNA of the CDR3 is TGTGCCAAAAAGGGGGTCGGGGGCTTGGACTATGGCTACACCTTC.

V gene TRBV18 combines with J gene TRBJ2-3; 14 bases are shared with TRBD2. Trimming cost V 1 base and J 5 bases; bases outside gene matches: 2. The germline gives CDR1 KGHSH, CDR2 LQKENI. The CDR3 has 16 amino acids. CDR3 amino acids: CASSPRLAGGGDTQYF. CDR3 in DNA: TGTGCCAGCTCACCACGACTAGCGGGAGGGGGAGATACGCAGTATTTT.

This clone was detected only once. The chain carries TRBV5-4 and TRBJ2-7, with D perhaps TRBD2 (6 bases). This CDR3 is built from 14 residues. V was cut by 4 bases and J by 6 bases, with 17 bases left in between. The germline V gene has CDR1 SGHNT and CDR2 YYREEE (reference sequence). CDR3 amino acids: CASSGKRTSSEQYF. For the CDR3, the DNA is TGTGCCAGCAGCGGGAAGCGAACTAGCTCCGAGCAGTACTTC.

This clone was seen a single time. This chain links TRBV5-1 with TRBJ2-3; D gene uncertain. The CDR3 loop spans 14 amino acids. The germline V gene has CDR1 SGHRS and CDR2 YFSETQ. Trimming took 0 bases from V and 4 from J, leaving 9 bases between them. The CDR3 sequence: CASSLVSASDTQYF. The CDR3 bases are TGCGCCAGCAGCTTGGTATCTGCGTCAGATACGCAGTATTTT. Full variable domain (rest looked up from reference TRBV5-1 and TRBJ2-3): KAGVTQTPRYLIKTRGQQVTLSCSPISGHRSVSWYQQTPGQGLQFLFEYFSETQRNKGNFPGRFSGRQFSNSRSEMNVSTLELGDSALYLCASSLVSASDTQYFGPGTRLTVL.

The rearrangement links TRBV4-3 to TRBJ2-7; D is perhaps TRBD1 (6 bases). The V and J ends lost 0 bases and 7 bases respectively, with 19 bases between them. The germline gives CDR1 LGHNA, CDR2 YSLEER. CDR3 length: 16 amino acids. The CDR3 nucleotides are TGCGCCAGCAGCCAAGATAGGCAGGGGTTTTCGTTTGAGCAGTACTTC. Its protein is CASSQDRQGFSFEQYF.

The table lists this clone with a count of one. V and J are TRBV5-1 and TRBJ2-1, with D hard to call. Trimming left V 2 bases short and J 4 bases short, with 10 bases between. The length of the CDR3 is 14 residues. The germline CDR1 and CDR2 sequences are SGHRS and YFSETQ. CDR3 region: CASSFWSIYNEQFF. The CDR3 coding sequence is TGCGCCAGCAGCTTTTGGTCAATTTACAATGAGCAGTTCTTC. The full variable domain, its missing parts supplied by reference TRBV5-1 and TRBJ2-1, is KAGVTQTPRYLIKTRGQQVTLSCSPISGHRSVSWYQQTPGQGLQFLFEYFSETQRNKGNFPGRFSGRQFSNSRSEMNVSTLELGDSALYLCASSFWSIYNEQFFGPGTRLTVL.

The V gene is TRBV28, the J gene TRBJ2-7; 9 nucleotides line up with TRBD1. V dropped 6 bases and J dropped 7; count of bases not matched to a gene: 7. Looked up from germline, CDR1 is MDHEN and CDR2 is SYDVKM. The CDR3 is 13 amino acids. As DNA, the CDR3 is TGTGCCAGCAGCCCGGGACAGGGTTGGGAGCAGTACTTC. Its protein is CASSPGQGWEQYF.

The CDR3 protein is CASSFSGSSQPQHF. As DNA, the CDR3 is TGTGCCAGCAGCTTCTCGGGCTCTAGTCAGCCCCAGCATTTT. The chain joins TRBV13 to TRBJ1-5; D not certain. V gave up 3 bases and J gave up 6 bases, with 12 bases separating them. The CDR3 spans 14 residues. Germline assignment: CDR1 PRHDT and CDR2 FYEKMQ (reference sequence).